The rows below give T cell receptor beta chains drawn from one sample of a study of identical twins. MiXCR, applied by TCRdb to the 5' RACE reads, yields one record per CDR3 protein. The sample records just over 450,000 distinct CDR3 sequences, approximately 15% being singletons. This sample also belongs to another study, concerning yellow fever vaccine responses in identical twins.

Sequencing was performed on CD4+ T cells sorted from blood. The receptor source for this set is a young woman in good health. CDR3s include the opening cysteine and the closing phenylalanine or tryptophan. A D gene is named only where the DNA matches it firmly. Clone size is stated in some rows and not others, as once, few, many or a class when expanded.

J gene: TRBJ2-1
V gene: TRBV7-6
D gene: -
clone size: few
CDR3 length: 15
CDR3 DNA: TGTGCCAGCAGCTCAAGATACGGCAGATACAATGAGCAGTTCTTC
CDR3 protein: CASSSRYGRYNEQFF

J gene: TRBJ1-2
V gene: TRBV20-1
D gene: -
clone size: few
CDR3 length: 16
CDR3 DNA: TGCAGTGCTATCTCCGACACGGGCAGGGGAAACTATGGCTACACCTTC
CDR3 protein: CSAISDTGRGNYGYTF

J gene: TRBJ1-2
V gene: TRBV27
D gene: TRBD1
clone size: few
CDR3 length: 15
CDR3 DNA: TGTGCCAGCAATTCGGCCGGGACAGGGGGCAAAGGCTACACCTTC
CDR3 protein: CASNSAGTGGKGYTF

J gene: TRBJ2-1
V gene: TRBV24-1
D gene: TRBD2
clone size: many
CDR3 length: 15
CDR3 DNA: TGTGCCACCAGTGAATTGGGACTAGCGTACAATGAGCAGTTCTTC
CDR3 protein: CATSELGLAYNEQFF

J gene: TRBJ2-4
V gene: TRBV7-3
D gene: -
clone size: many
CDR3 length: 15
CDR3 DNA: TGTGCCAGCCCCTTGTTTGAGCTAGCCAAAAACATTCAGTACTTC
CDR3 protein: CASPLFELAKNIQYF

J gene: TRBJ2-3
V gene: TRBV14
D gene: -
clone size: -
CDR3 length: 15
CDR3 DNA: TGTGCCACTTCCCCCTTCCCTGGGCTGGGAGATACGCAGTATTTT
CDR3 protein: CATSPFPGLGDTQYF

J gene: TRBJ1-1
V gene: TRBV4-3
D gene: -
clone size: -
CDR3 length: 14
CDR3 DNA: TGCGCCAGCAGCCAAGAGGACAGAAACACTGAAGCTTTCTTT
CDR3 protein: CASSQEDRNTEAFF

J gene: TRBJ2-2
V gene: TRBV3-1
D gene: -
clone size: few
CDR3 length: 13
CDR3 DNA: TGTGCCAGCAGCCGAGACAGGTCCGGGGAGCTGTTTTTT
CDR3 protein: CASSRDRSGELFF

J gene: TRBJ2-3
V gene: TRBV15
D gene: TRBD1
clone size: few
CDR3 length: 18
CDR3 DNA: TGTGCCACCAGCAGAGCCCCGGGACAGGGGACTAGCACAGATACGCAGTATTTT
CDR3 protein: CATSRAPGQGTSTDTQYF

J gene: TRBJ2-5
V gene: TRBV7-9
D gene: -
clone size: few
CDR3 length: 13
CDR3 DNA: TGTGCCAGCAGCTCGGACGGGCAAGAGACCCAGTACTTC
CDR3 protein: CASSSDGQETQYF

J gene: TRBJ2-2
V gene: TRBV7-3
D gene: -
clone size: many
CDR3 length: 13
CDR3 DNA: TGTGCCAGCAGCCCCACCAACACCGGGGAGCTGTTTTTT
CDR3 protein: CASSPTNTGELFF

J gene: TRBJ2-1
V gene: TRBV6-5
D gene: -
clone size: few
CDR3 length: 14
CDR3 DNA: TGTGCCAGCAGTTACTCGTTGGCTACCAATGAGCAGTTCTTC
CDR3 protein: CASSYSLATNEQFF

J gene: TRBJ2-7
V gene: TRBV18
D gene: -
clone size: -
CDR3 length: 13
CDR3 DNA: TGTGCCAGCTCACCCGGAAGGGGCCCCGAGCAGTACTTC
CDR3 protein: CASSPGRGPEQYF

J gene: TRBJ2-3
V gene: TRBV12-3/TRBV12-4
D gene: -
clone size: many
CDR3 length: 15
CDR3 DNA: TGTGCCAGCAGTTTACGGTCAGGGAGTCCAGATACGCAGTATTTT
CDR3 protein: CASSLRSGSPDTQYF

J gene: TRBJ2-2
V gene: TRBV12-3/TRBV12-4
D gene: -
clone size: -
CDR3 length: 15
CDR3 DNA: TGTGCCACGCGATCCGACGGGACGAACACCGGGGAGCTGTTTTTT
CDR3 protein: CATRSDGTNTGELFF

J gene: TRBJ2-1
V gene: TRBV3-1
D gene: TRBD2
clone size: few
CDR3 length: 16
CDR3 DNA: TGTGCCAGCAGCCAGTTAGCGGGAAATTCCTACAATGAGCAGTTCTTC
CDR3 protein: CASSQLAGNSYNEQFF

J gene: TRBJ2-1
V gene: TRBV6-6
D gene: -
clone size: few
CDR3 length: 13
CDR3 DNA: TGTGCCAGCAGTTCCATACTCCTCAATGAGCAGTTCTTC
CDR3 protein: CASSSILLNEQFF

J gene: TRBJ2-5
V gene: TRBV5-1
D gene: -
clone size: -
CDR3 length: 14
CDR3 DNA: TGCGCCAGCAGCTTGTCCCCCCCTCCTGAGACCCAGTACTTC
CDR3 protein: CASSLSPPPETQYF

J gene: TRBJ2-1
V gene: TRBV20-1
D gene: TRBD1
clone size: -
CDR3 length: 14
CDR3 DNA: TGCAGTGCTCCCCGGACAGGGAGGAGCGATGAGCAGTTCTTC
CDR3 protein: CSAPRTGRSDEQFF

J gene: TRBJ2-3
V gene: TRBV15
D gene: TRBD2
clone size: -
CDR3 length: 18
CDR3 DNA: TGTGCCACCAGCAGAGATACTAGCGGGGGGCTTAGCACAGATACGCAGTATTTT
CDR3 protein: CATSRDTSGGLSTDTQYF

J gene: TRBJ2-1
V gene: TRBV12-3/TRBV12-4
D gene: -
clone size: few
CDR3 length: 16
CDR3 DNA: TGTGCCAGCAGAGCGACGCGACACCCCCCTTACAATGAGCAGTTCTTC
CDR3 protein: CASRATRHPPYNEQFF

J gene: TRBJ2-7
V gene: TRBV5-1
D gene: -
clone size: -
CDR3 length: 14
CDR3 DNA: TGCGCCAGCAGCCTGTGGACGGATTCCTACGAGCAGTACTTC
CDR3 protein: CASSLWTDSYEQYF

J gene: TRBJ2-3
V gene: TRBV5-1
D gene: -
clone size: many
CDR3 length: 14
CDR3 DNA: TGCGCCAGCAGCTTGCGGGTCGACGGAGATACGCAGTATTTT
CDR3 protein: CASSLRVDGDTQYF

J gene: TRBJ2-5
V gene: TRBV11-2
D gene: TRBD1
clone size: few
CDR3 length: 14
CDR3 DNA: TGTGCCAGCAGCGGAGACAGGGGCCAAGAGACCCAGTACTTC
CDR3 protein: CASSGDRGQETQYF

J gene: TRBJ2-5
V gene: TRBV10-3
D gene: -
clone size: -
CDR3 length: 14
CDR3 DNA: TGTGCCATCAGCAGGGACGGGCCAGGAGAGACCCAGTACTTC
CDR3 protein: CAISRDGPGETQYF

J gene: TRBJ2-2
V gene: TRBV10-1
D gene: TRBD1
clone size: few
CDR3 length: 14
CDR3 DNA: TGCGCCAGCAGGGGGACAGGGGAAGACGGGGAGCTGTTTTTT
CDR3 protein: CASRGTGEDGELFF